The 10 T cell receptor beta chains given below trace back to one sample, sequenced in a study of cytomegalovirus exposure and HLA in healthy donors. In the PCR, 60 Vbeta and 13 Jbeta primers were used. Assay: immunoSEQ multiplex PCR; the TCRdb copy retains only in-frame clones and omits some. Among some 74,000 clones, 60% to 75% were seen once, and the ten largest hold roughly 21%. Sequencing was carried out using PBMCs. Source of these receptors: a man in his forties in good health and CMV-seropositive.

The gene calls are TRBV7-6 and TRBJ2-1, with D perhaps TRBD1 (5 bases). Trimming took 1 base from V and 6 from J, leaving 13 bases between them. The CDR3 runs 15 residues. Germline-derived CDR1 and CDR2 are SGHVS and FNYEAQ. DNA for the CDR3: TGTGCCAGCAGCTTAGGCCTGGGGCAGGGCAATGAGCAGTTCTTC. This translates into CASSLGLGQGNEQFF.

V is TRBV7-9 and J is TRBJ1-2; D gene uncertain. The germline gives CDR1 SEHNR, CDR2 FQNEAQ (reference sequence). V lost 3 bases, J lost 8 bases, and 13 bases lay in between. This CDR3 spans 13 amino acids. The CDR3, as DNA: TGTGCCAGCAGCTTCGAAACATCCGGGGGCTACACCTTC. Amino acids: CASSFETSGGYTF.

This clone was counted a single time. This chain connects TRBV13 to TRBJ2-5; 10 bases fit TRBD2. V lost 5 bases to trimming and J lost 4 bases; unmatched junction nucleotides: 7. CDR3 length equals 15 residues. Germline lookup yields CDR1 PRHDT and CDR2 FYEKMQ (reference sequence). Here the CDR3 DNA reads TGTGCCAGCAGCAGGCCAGCGGGGGGGCTAGAGACCCAGTACTTC. Translation: CASSRPAGGLETQYF.

The chain has TRBV6-5 and TRBJ2-7; D is undetermined. The CDR3 covers 14 residues. The germline V gene encodes CDR1 MNHEY and CDR2 SVGAGI. The V end was cut by 4 bases, the J end by 2 bases, with 12 bases between. CDR3 sequence reads: CASSSFKATYEQYF. CDR3 in DNA: TGTGCCAGCAGTTCCTTCAAAGCTACCTACGAGCAGTACTTC.

This chain links TRBV4-1 with TRBJ2-7; a possible D gene is TRBD2 (5 bases). The germline CDR1 and CDR2 sequences are MGHRA and YSYEKL. The V gene lost 4 bases and the J gene lost 5 bases, with 18 bases spanning the gap. CDR3 length equals 15 residues. CDR3 DNA sequence: TGCGCCAGCAGCCTGACGCGACTCCCGCGGGACGAGCAGTACTTC. Translation gives CASSLTRLPRDEQYF.

The V gene is TRBV18, the J gene TRBJ1-1, with a possible D match to TRBD1 (6 bases). The CDR3 is made up of 16 amino acids. Germline V CDR1 and CDR2: KGHSH, LQKENI. The V end lost 0 bases, the J end lost 4 bases, and 15 bases lay between the germline ends. As DNA, the CDR3 is TGTGCCAGCTCACCACCAGGGTGGCAGGGGCTCACTGAAGCTTTCTTT. Translated: CASSPPGWQGLTEAFF.

The V and J genes are TRBV11-2 and TRBJ2-7, with D maybe TRBD2 (7 bases). This CDR3 spans 14 amino acids. Between the trimmed V and J ends, which lost 7 bases and 6 bases, there was a span of 19 bases. Germline V lookup: CDR1 SGHAT, CDR2 FQNNGV. CDR3 DNA: TGTGCCAGCAACCGGGGGCGCGGGAGCGGCGAGCAGTACTTC. It yields the protein CASNRGRGSGEQYF. Full variable domain (remainder filled in from reference TRBV11-2 and TRBJ2-7): EAGVAQSPRYKIIEKRQSVAFWCNPISGHATLYWYQQILGQGPKLLIQFQNNGVVDDSQLPKDRFSAERLKGVDSTLKIQPAKLEDSAVYLCASNRGRGSGEQYFGPGTRLTVT.

Only one count was recorded for this clone. The chain couples TRBV4-2 to TRBJ2-7; TRBD2 aligns across 8 bases. The CDR3 loop spans 16 amino acids. Germline V gene sequence: CDR1 LGHNA, CDR2 YNFKEQ. V was clipped by 0 bases and J by 4 bases; unmatched bases: 8. Here the CDR3 DNA reads TGTGCCAGCAGCCAAGATAGCGGGACCCACAGGTACGAGCAGTACTTC. It yields the protein CASSQDSGTHRYEQYF.

This chain uses TRBV2 with TRBJ2-2; a possible D gene is TRBD1 (5 bases). V was pared by 4 bases and J by 5 bases, with 23 bases between. There are 18 residues in the CDR3. From germline, CDR1 is SNHLY and CDR2 FYNNEI. This CDR3 is CASSVSPDEQGLTGELFF. The DNA of the CDR3 is TGTGCCAGCAGTGTATCCCCCGACGAGCAGGGTTTAACCGGGGAGCTGTTTTTT.

This sequence joins TRBV7-2 and TRBJ1-6, with D hard to call. Germline CDR1 reads SGHTA; CDR2 reads FQGNSA. V gave up 0 bases and J gave up 7 bases, with 10 bases separating them. This CDR3 contains 15 residues. The CDR3 reads CASSLAGTTNSPLHF. DNA for the CDR3: TGTGCCAGCAGCTTAGCGGGCACGACAAATTCACCCCTCCACTTT.